This T cell receptor beta chain was obtained from a study of cytomegalovirus exposure and HLA in healthy donors (dated by TCRdb to 2015 to 2018). Describing the broader study: An earlier analysis of some 620 of the donors reported over 250 Gb of sequence data and 95 million to 120 million unique TCR beta sequences obtained from roughly 170 million T cells. An early release covering about 600 HLA-typed donors comprised about 290 gigabases of sequencing data and around 85 million unique TCR sequences. The genetic ancestry cluster associated with self-reported Caucasian donors included 70% to 85% of the 398 genotyped donors. The aim of the study was to test whether cataloging public T cell receptors could identify signatures of past pathogen exposure. Using immunosequencing, the study profiled T cell repertoires from about 620 subjects and related those repertoires to cytomegalovirus serostatus. Along with the approximately 620-subject first cohort, a separate validation cohort of over 90 different subjects was used. To predict cytomegalovirus infection status, the study combined high-throughput TCR immunosequencing, statistical association of individual TCRs with disease status, and machine learning. In a later analysis, previously published TCR beta repertoires from fewer than 750 donors were re-analyzed and high-resolution HLA genotyping was added so that TCR occurrence patterns could be studied. In the later analysis, no new phenotypic data were used to find candidate immune exposures; instead, reliance was placed on TCR beta sequences and their occurrence across donors. In an earlier analysis of several hundred of the donors, high-throughput TCR beta sequencing was used to judge whether each TCR beta V gene segment behaved as functional or pseudogenic. Alongside the repertoire data, information on donor age, sex, ethnicity and CMV serostatus was compiled. Genome-wide SNP genotypes for about 65% of the roughly 670 donors were used in a later genetic analysis, which treated that subset as a discovery cohort. All discovery cohort repertoires had been generated on a single sequencing platform. Class I and class II HLA loci were covered by the typing at four-digit resolution. The number of donors typed differed by locus, with about 629-630 for A, B, C, DRB1 and DQB1, around 560 for DQA1, 606 for DPA1, and approximately 470 for DPB1. Because of strong linkage in the cohort, five DR-DQ haplotypes were treated as single units for association and clustering. Among some 400 genotyped donors of the cohort, an average of around 240,000 unique TCR beta nucleotide sequences were sequenced per donor, around 20% of them non-productive.

The CDR3 runs 13 residues from the cysteine to the phenylalanine. The retained sequence is limited to the CDR3, 39 bases, with the frame set at the first base. CDR1 and CDR2 are drawn from the germline V gene (reference sequence): SGHNT, YYREEE. V is clipped by 0 bases and J by 6 bases, and the sequence between their germline boundaries is 10 bases long. The full study reports these points: In a later genetic analysis, fewer N-insertions in productive TCRs were reported among donors in an Asian-associated ancestry cluster than the roughly 640-donor mean. The earlier analysis of 450 to 700 of the donors excluded fewer than 20 rarely observed V segments, including chromosome 9 orphons, because counts were too low. Sequencing depth was assumed to be roughly uniform across donors in the presence/absence analyses, though that assumption may not hold. Because some donors lacked HLA typing at each locus, the association tests relied only on the typed subset. The only immune exposure information available for the cohort was CMV serostatus. Specific HLA alleles were associated with 18,000 or so TCR beta sequences at a false discovery rate of 0.05 in a later analysis. Linkage disequilibrium might explain the correlated functional status among segregating V segments, but an unknown experimental factor could not be excluded. Because the 87-base-pair reads could not distinguish some IMGT-functional V segments, including TRBV6-2 and TRBV6-3, those segments were excluded. Most TCR sequences were seen in very few donors, while some public TCRs were found in many individuals. Three of the identified cytomegalovirus-associated TCR beta chains were confirmed in vitro to be specific for cytomegalovirus antigens. The authors suggested that the approach could potentially be generalized to other disease states and immunological phenotypes. According to a later analysis, TCR association rates differed among HLA loci, with DRB1 alleles showing the most associated TCRs and HLA-C alleles showing the fewest. Cytomegalovirus status was reported to be diagnosed by the classifier with high specificity and sensitivity in both the original and validation cohorts. An association between a missense DCLRE1C variant and V-gene and J-gene trimming of TCR beta chains was found in a later genetic analysis and replicated in an independent cohort. In an earlier analysis of fewer than 750 of the donors, most TCR beta V segments were observed in productive rearrangements about 87% or about 30% of the time, broadly matching IMGT annotations. A group of highly shared sequence variants was considered likely to be a technical artifact of the sequencing pipeline. A later analysis found that HLA-associated TCR beta chains were more clonally expanded and had lower generation probabilities than equally common non-associated chains. In a later analysis, several top co-occurrence clusters were reported to appear linked to parvovirus B19, influenza, CMV and Epstein-Barr virus. When HLA alleles, especially DR and DQ, strongly co-occurred, attributing TCR associations to individual alleles was difficult. A total of 164 TCR beta chains were listed by the study as associated with cytomegalovirus. This cohort had only TCR beta chains sequenced, and the lack of alpha or paired-chain data limited which features could be detected. A further reported finding was that TCR beta sequences accurately predicted the HLA-A and HLA-B alleles for most subjects in the first cohort. Most CMV-associated TCR beta chains appeared to be HLA-restricted in a later analysis, and the HLA associations seemed to be driven largely by CMV exposure.

The cohort comprised some 680 healthy bone marrow donors. Cohort members were all nominally healthy when sampled, although unrecorded immune exposures were likely present. The donor tested CMV seronegative, placing the donor among the 352 seronegative members of the cohort. Every donor gave a peripheral blood sample, and the peripheral blood mononuclear cells from that sample were used for TCR beta sequencing. Genomic DNA was extracted from the blood cell samples with the Qiagen DNeasy Blood Extraction Kit. A remark on this clone: Its antigen target is currently unknown.

Library preparation was by the immunoSEQ multiplex PCR assay. A mixture of 60 forward primers for TCR Vbeta segments and 13 reverse primers for TCR Jbeta segments was used in the multiplex PCR. The CDR3 region of rearranged TCR beta genes was amplified from genomic DNA with a multiplex PCR assay. Amplified TCR beta libraries were sequenced as 87-base-pair reads on the Illumina HiSeq System. For the original study's pipeline: In a later analysis, some 80 million unique TCR beta chains were counted across the roughly 610 repertoires, and about 10 million of these chains were shared by at least two donors. To remove PCR and sequencing errors, raw reads were error-corrected and collapsed into unique sequences using a nearest-neighbor algorithm that merged closely related sequences. V, D and J gene segments were assigned by aligning CDR3 sequences to IMGT reference sequences. Each retained sequence needed at least a six-nucleotide match to both a V gene segment and a J gene segment. Rearrangements were called productive when the CDR3 lacked stop codons and stayed in frame with V and J; all others were non-productive. CDR3 was defined according to IMGT convention as the region running from the second conserved V-encoded cysteine to the conserved J-encoded phenylalanine. In an earlier analysis of roughly 610 of the donors, sequences lacking an unambiguous match to a single V gene segment were excluded. In an earlier analysis of 587 of the donors, V segments were called functional above 56.7% productive rearrangements and were called segregating when the between-donor standard deviation exceeded 5%. A statistical classification framework was built for diagnosing cytomegalovirus status from the catalog of TCR beta chain sequences. In a later analysis, TCR nucleotide sequences were compared against IMGT/GENE-DB human TR gene sequences so that V and J genes could be assigned. Using the TCRdist pipeline, a later analysis assigned CDR3 sequences along with most-parsimonious VDJ recombination scenarios. In a later analysis, every TCR beta chain was defined by the combination of its CDR3 amino acid sequence and its V-gene family, and reads without a unique V-gene family were dropped. To address suspected cross-contamination and a sequencing artifact, a later analysis removed approximately 590 highly shared, low-generation-probability nucleotide sequences. For each public chain, a later analysis derived a clonal expansion index from normalized ranks of inferred template counts within each repertoire. In a later analysis, generation probabilities were computed using a VDJ recombination model fitted to out-of-frame rearrangements, and the results were checked against IGoR. A later analysis scored TCR-TCR, TCR-HLA and TCR-CMV co-occurrence with hypergeometric tests, applying a repertoire-size bias correction to TCR pairs. In a later analysis, false discovery rates were estimated by permuting HLA or CMV assignments 20 times. In a later analysis, co-occurring TCRs were grouped with DBSCAN, and TCRdist sequence similarity was added when clustering was performed within HLA-allele-positive subsets. For co-occurrence clustering, repertoires with fewer than 30,000 or more than 120,000 public chains were excluded, along with several repertoires with anomalous nucleotide sharing. What TCRdb holds here is the immuneACCESS table cut down to in-frame rearrangements. Part of the clones is not present; checked against another copy, under half of the missing clones reflect an unresolved V gene, and the others are unexplained. V, J and clone size were drawn from that table, and D and trimming were deduced from the DNA. This sample's table contains 100,000 to 150,000 clones. The ten biggest clones cover 1% of the sample.

The TCR originated in a man between 18 and 29 years old in good health and CMV-seronegative. This receptor chain uses TRBV5-4 and TRBJ2-7; the D gene is perhaps TRBD2, from 5 matching bases. The sequenced sample consisted of PBMCs. The CDR3 corresponds to CASSLERVGEQYF. The DNA sequence is given as TGTGCCAGCAGCTTGGAGAGGGTGGGCGAGCAGTACTTC.